The clone carrying this TCR beta chain has at least ten counts. This specimen comes from a study of T cells after yellow fever vaccination. From germline, CDR1 is SGHRS and CDR2 YFSETQ. The CDR3 has 15 residues. Trimming stripped 0 bases from V and 0 bases from J, with 9 bases between. TCRdb re-analysed the 5' RACE reads in MiXCR, keeping a single row per CDR3 protein. The sample yields about 47,000 distinct CDR3 sequences, roughly 7.5% seen once. Sequencing used CD8+ T cells sorted from PBMCs, obtained more than 13 days after the first yellow fever vaccination. This TCR was sampled from a man aged 18-30 years who received the YFV17D yellow fever vaccine. J is TRBJ2-5 and V is TRBV5-1, with unresolved D. CDR3 sequence: CASSLVAAHQETQYF. DNA of the CDR3: TGCGCCAGCAGCTTGGTGGCAGCCCACCAAGAGACCCAGTACTTC.